This TCR beta chain was observed in a study of Tregs in tolerant kidney transplant recipients. TCRdb keeps only in-frame clones here, not all; method: immunoSEQ multiplex PCR. The table shows about 240,000 clones, with more than 65% occurring only once. The CDR3 covers 16 residues. The V gene's germline CDR1 is KGHSH and CDR2 LQKENI. Germline trimming cut 6 bases from V and 5 bases from J; bases unmatched to any gene: 16. The sequence was collected from a human donor in good health. The chain employs TRBV18 and TRBJ2-7, with 7 bases matching TRBD1. The sequenced sample consisted of CD4+ T cells from blood. CDR3 DNA sequence: TGTGCCAGCTCCCCCACCCGAGTACAGGGGAGACACGAGCAGTACTTC. Translating it yields CASSPTRVQGRHEQYF.